Each of the 4 T cell receptor beta chains below was sequenced from the same sample in a study of graft-versus-host responses after intestinal transplantation. Sequencing was performed with immunoSEQ multiplex PCR; in TCRdb, only in-frame clones are kept and a portion is missing. The sample includes some 110,000 clones, less than 90% of them seen just once. Antigens for these TCRs are unknown. Specimen: unstimulated CD4+ T cells sorted from spleen or lymph node cells, collected before intestinal transplant. These receptors were obtained from a human donor who received an intestinal transplant.

Comment on this clone: The sample has other DNA sequences that encode this CDR3 too. The genes are TRBV9 and TRBJ1-2; D not resolved. The V and J ends lost 0 bases and 0 bases respectively, with 3 bases between them. Germline V lookup: CDR1 SGDLS, CDR2 YYNGEE. The CDR3 runs to 13 residues. This chain's CDR3 is CASSVGTNYGYTF. CDR3 coding DNA: TGTGCCAGCAGCGTAGGGACTAACTATGGCTACACCTTC.

The rearrangement uses TRBV7-6 and TRBJ2-5; weak D call: TRBD2 (5 bases). V gave up 3 bases and J gave up 2 bases, with 10 bases separating them. The CDR3 loop spans 14 amino acids. The V gene's germline CDR1 is SGHVS and CDR2 FNYEAQ. As DNA, the CDR3 is TGTGCCAGCAGCTTGGACGGAGGACAAGAGACCCAGTACTTC. The encoded protein is CASSLDGGQETQYF.

The genes are TRBV6-5 and TRBJ1-4, with 8 positions matching TRBD1. This CDR3 is built from 15 residues. CDR1 is MNHEY, CDR2 SVGAGI, per germline. J lost 11 bases, V lost 6 bases, and 14 bases had no gene match. The CDR3 loop reads CASRPGQGLAGKLFF. CDR3 DNA: TGTGCCAGCAGACCAGGACAGGGTTTAGCGGGGAAACTGTTTTTT.

The chain combines TRBV30 with TRBJ1-1, with D maybe TRBD1 (5 bases). CDR1 is GTSNPN and CDR2 is SVGIG in the germline V gene (reference sequence). Trimming left V 0 bases short and J 4 bases short, with 12 bases between. There are 14 residues in the CDR3. CDR3 sequence (DNA): TGTGCCTGGAGTGTACAGGATTTGGTCACTGAAGCTTTCTTT. Protein: CAWSVQDLVTEAFF.